The subject of this entry is one T cell receptor (beta chain). V was pared by 2 bases and J by 7 bases, with 8 bases of the junction left unmatched. Germline V gene lookup returns CDR1 MNHEY and CDR2 SVGEGT. CDR3 length: 15 residues. The data derive from a study of blood T cell repertoires in COVID-19. Study-level information: Nucleic acid was either cDNA or gDNA, and it came from T cells, B-cell-depleted T cells, or PBMCs.

In the original processing: How many nucleated cells were present was estimated from reference gene primer amplification. Assay used: immunoSEQ multiplex PCR; TCRdb lists only in-frame clones, some missing. The V and J calls and clone size are taken from that table; D and trimming were inferred from the DNA. The repertoire holds 100,000 or so clones, less than 85% seen once, with more than 1.5% in the top ten. The sequenced sample was peripheral blood. The gene calls are TRBV6-2 or TRBV6-3 and TRBJ2-5, with 9 nucleotides matching TRBD2. The TCR originated in a woman aged 70 to 79 with active or convalescent COVID-19. Written as DNA, the CDR3 is TGTGCCAGCAGTTACAAGTCTAGCGGGGATCGGACCCAGTACTTC. It encodes CASSYKSSGDRTQYF.